This T cell receptor (beta chain) was captured in a study of a mutant IDH1 vaccine in newly diagnosed glioma. Whole-study results and caveats: Patients mounted vaccine-induced immune responses in 80% to 95% of cases.

In germline, CDR1 is GTSNPN, CDR2 SVGIG (reference sequence). The V gene lost 2 bases and the J gene lost 3 bases, with 11 bases spanning the gap. CDR3 length equals 13 residues. The time point was: week 35, safety follow-up. The vaccine gave 300 ug of a 20-mer mutant IDH1 peptide subcutaneously per dose. Method: immunoSEQ multiplex PCR; TCRdb's copy keeps in-frame clones and lacks some. Found here are about 60,000 clones, 81% of them singletons; the top ten hold around 5%. Regarding this clone: Its antigen is unidentified.

The receptor comes from a man aged 40-55 years with glioma. The chain couples TRBV30 to TRBJ2-7, with D maybe TRBD2 (7 bases). This sample comprised PBMCs, obtained from a glioma patient whose treatment included an IDH1 peptide vaccine. As DNA, the CDR3 is TGTGCCTGGAGTCAAGGGGGGGTCTACGAGCAGTACTTC. The encoded protein is CAWSQGGVYEQYF.